This record concerns one T cell receptor (beta chain) sequence. Its matching antigen is unknown. An end of the junction differs from the germline gene, which may be a read error. Alopecia areata patients had lesional scalp punch biopsies and peripheral blood taken from them. This entry is derived from a study of CD8+ T cells in alopecia areata. In germline, CDR1 is SQVTM, CDR2 ANQGSEA. The CDR3 is 8 residues long. Reverse transcription of extracted RNA yielded cDNA, which provided the sequencing template. Sequenced by immunoSEQ multiplex PCR; TCRdb stores in-frame clones only, minus some. The sample lists approximately 120,000 clones; about 46% were seen once. The study's findings and limits: Clonality exceeded that of normal scalp in lesional scalp, most notably in alopecia totalis/universalis.

Sequences were obtained from NKG2D-low CD8+ T cells sorted from blood. V usage is TRBV29-1 and J usage is TRBJ1-2; D gene uncertain. The sequence came from a human donor with alopecia areata. The CDR3 loop is CSVEAGFF. As DNA, the CDR3 is TGCAGCGTTGAAGCAGGATTCTTC.